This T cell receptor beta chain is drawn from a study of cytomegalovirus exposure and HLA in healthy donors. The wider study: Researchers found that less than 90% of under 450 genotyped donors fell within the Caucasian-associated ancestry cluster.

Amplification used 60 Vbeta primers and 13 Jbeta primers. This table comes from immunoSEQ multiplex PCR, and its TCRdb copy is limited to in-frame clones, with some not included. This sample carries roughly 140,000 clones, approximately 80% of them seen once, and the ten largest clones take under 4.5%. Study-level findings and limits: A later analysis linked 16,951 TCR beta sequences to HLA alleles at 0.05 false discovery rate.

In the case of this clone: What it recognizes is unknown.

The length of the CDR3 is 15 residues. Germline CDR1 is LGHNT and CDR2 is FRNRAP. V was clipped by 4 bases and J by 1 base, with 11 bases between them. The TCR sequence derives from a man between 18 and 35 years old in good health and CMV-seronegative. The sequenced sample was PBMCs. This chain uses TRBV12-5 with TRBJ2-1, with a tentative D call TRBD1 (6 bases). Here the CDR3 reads CASGSSDSSYNEQFF. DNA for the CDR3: TGTGCTAGTGGTTCATCGGACAGTTCCTACAATGAGCAGTTCTTC.